A single sample gave rise to the 22 T cell receptor beta chains below, sequenced in a study of T cells in Graves' hyperthyroidism and ophthalmopathy. TCR beta CDR3 region amplification was performed from RNA transcripts. HTBI primers were employed in a first-round RT-PCR of the TCR CDR3. A single record per CDR3 protein comes from TCRdb applying MiXCR to the multiplex PCR reads. The sample records about 840,000 distinct CDR3 sequences, 38% being singletons. Sequencing input: blood. These receptors were taken from a man aged 18 to 30 with Graves' hyperthyroidism.

This clonotype was seen ten or more times. This chain links TRBV2 with TRBJ1-2, with D perhaps matching TRBD1 (5 bases). CDR3 length: 14 amino acids. The germline CDR1 and CDR2 sequences are SNHLY and FYNNEI. V lost 6 bases, J lost 4 bases, and 15 bases lay in between. The CDR3 loop is CASRSQGNAYGYTF. The CDR3 DNA reads as TGTGCCAGCAGGTCGCAGGGAAATGCCTATGGCTACACCTTC.

This clonotype has more than one count but fewer than ten. The V gene is TRBV13, the J gene TRBJ2-7; 9 nucleotides agree with TRBD1. Unmatched junction bases numbered 3, after V lost 0 bases and J lost 3 bases. Per germline, CDR1 PRHDT and CDR2 FYEKMQ (reference sequence). The CDR3 sequence is 15 residues long. As DNA, the CDR3 is TGTGCCAGCAGCTTAGGGGGACAGGGTATCTACGAGCAGTACTTC. This codes for CASSLGGQGIYEQYF.

The genes are TRBV7-9 and TRBJ1-1; D possibly corresponds to TRBD1 (5 bases). V was cut by 5 bases and J by 1 base, with 11 bases left in between. CDR3 length equals 14 residues. Germline loops: CDR1 SEHNR, CDR2 FQNEAQ (reference sequence). CDR3 sequence: CASSRQGWNTEAFF. For the CDR3, the DNA is TGTGCCAGCAGCCGGCAGGGCTGGAACACTGAAGCTTTCTTT.

This clonotype has only a few counts. The gene calls are TRBV20-1 and TRBJ2-5; 8 nucleotides align to TRBD2. There are 14 residues in the CDR3. The germline CDR1 and CDR2 sequences are DFQATT and SNEGSKA (reference sequence). Trimming at V came to 0 bases and at J to 7 bases, leaving 7 bases not matched to a gene. The CDR3 nucleotides are TGCAGTGCTAGAGAGGGGCTAGCGGGCGGGACCCAGTACTTC. This gives the protein CSAREGLAGGTQYF.

The chain combines TRBV13 with TRBJ2-7, with TRBD1 matching over 8 bases. The CDR3 length is 15 residues. Germline values: CDR1 PRHDT, CDR2 FYEKMQ (reference sequence). J lost 3 bases, V lost 5 bases, and 9 bases had no gene match. The CDR3 sequence is CASSQNPGTGYEQYF. The DNA of the CDR3 is TGTGCCAGCAGCCAAAACCCCGGGACAGGCTACGAGCAGTACTTC.

Note on this clonotype: A read error may account for a junction end that differs from germline. This chain uses TRBV2 with TRBJ1-2; D is unclear. CDR3 length: 14 amino acids. The germline V gene has CDR1 SNHLY and CDR2 FYNNEI. CDR3 DNA sequence: TGTGCCAGCAGCCAAGTGCCTACAAGCTATGGCTACGCCTTC. This gives the protein CASSQVPTSYGYAF.

The sample holds many counts of this clonotype. This sequence joins TRBV5-6 and TRBJ1-5; D might be TRBD1 (5 bases). Trimming removed 0 bases from V and 5 bases from J, with 12 bases in between. Germline V gene sequence: CDR1 SGHDT, CDR2 YYEEEE. The length of the CDR3 is 15 residues. CDR3 coding DNA: TGTGCCAGCAGCTTGGGTGTGAGGGGCGATCAGCCCCAGCATTTT. Protein product: CASSLGVRGDQPQHF.

Many counts were recorded for this clonotype. This chain links TRBV10-3 with TRBJ1-1; 8 bases agree with TRBD1. The germline CDR1 and CDR2 sequences are ENHRY and SYGVKD. The CDR3 runs 16 residues. The V segment lost 0 bases and the J segment 2 bases; nucleotides outside the gene matches: 5. Written as DNA, the CDR3 is TGTGCCATCAGTGAGTCGACAGGGGCGGTTAACACTGAAGCTTTCTTT. Protein: CAISESTGAVNTEAFF.

This clonotype appeared a few times. The rearrangement uses TRBV5-6 and TRBJ2-6; 7 bases fit TRBD1. Germline V gene lookup returns CDR1 SGHDT and CDR2 YYEEEE. The CDR3 is 15 residues long. Trimming at V came to 2 bases and at J to 11 bases, leaving 10 bases not matched to a gene. CDR3 coding DNA: TGTGCCAGCAGCTTCCCGGACAGGCCTACCCACGTCCTGACTTTC. Its protein product is CASSFPDRPTHVLTF.

The gene calls are TRBV10-3 and TRBJ1-2; 9 bases map to TRBD1. The CDR3 totals 11 residues. V gave up 10 bases and J gave up 12 bases; unmatched junction bases: 9. CDR1 and CDR2 from the germline V gene are ENHRY and SYGVKD. CDR3 in amino acids: CATGSQGADTF. The DNA of the CDR3 is TGTGCCACCGGGTCACAGGGGGCGGACACCTTC.

The CDR3 bases are TGCAGTGTGCCAAACGGTCTTACCTACGAGCAGTACTTC. Residues: CSVPNGLTYEQYF. V and J are TRBV20-1 and TRBJ2-7, with unresolved D. CDR3 length equals 13 residues. The V gene lost 7 bases and the J gene lost 2 bases, with 15 bases spanning the gap. The germline gives CDR1 DFQATT, CDR2 SNEGSKA (reference sequence).

This clonotype showed up many times. The chain has TRBV9 and TRBJ1-4; 7 bases are shared with TRBD1. The CDR3 runs to 15 residues. Germline V gene lookup returns CDR1 SGDLS and CDR2 YYNGEE. V trimming: 0 bases; J trimming: 8 bases; junction bases outside the gene matches: 7. CDR3 sequence reads: CASSVDGQADEKLFF. CDR3 DNA: TGTGCCAGCAGCGTAGACGGACAGGCGGACGAAAAACTGTTTTTT.

This clonotype was detected ten times or more. This chain connects TRBV19 to TRBJ1-5; D perhaps matches TRBD1 (5 bases). The CDR3 extends over 16 amino acids. Germline V gives CDR1 LNHDA, CDR2 SQIVND (reference sequence). With 4 bases removed from V and 6 bases from J, the gap between germline ends came to 19 bases. CDR3 loop: CASSKVGAVKAQPQHF. The DNA for the CDR3 is TGTGCCAGTAGTAAAGTTGGGGCAGTTAAGGCTCAGCCCCAGCATTTT. Full variable domain (rest looked up from reference TRBV19 and TRBJ1-5): DGGITQSPKYLFRKEGQNVTLSCEQNLNHDAMYWYRQDPGQGLRLIYYSQIVNDFQKGDIAEGYSVSREKKESFPLTVTSAQKNPTAFYLCASSKVGAVKAQPQHFGDGTRLSIL.

The chain combines TRBV19 with TRBJ1-2; D is undetermined. V lost 10 bases, J lost 0 bases, and 12 bases lay in between. The germline V gene encodes CDR1 LNHDA and CDR2 SQIVND (reference sequence). CDR3 length: 13 residues. The CDR3 sequence is CAIRPASNYGYTF. The CDR3 coding sequence is TGTGCCATTCGGCCAGCCTCTAACTATGGCTACACCTTC.

This chain links TRBV2 with TRBJ1-6; D is perhaps TRBD1 (5 bases). Germline-derived CDR1 and CDR2 are SNHLY and FYNNEI. The CDR3 has 15 residues. V was shortened by 6 bases and J by 7 bases, with 16 bases between the two germline ends. This CDR3 reads CASSQEERDNSPLHF. The CDR3 region has the DNA TGTGCCAGCAGCCAAGAGGAAAGGGACAATTCACCCCTCCACTTT.

With regard to this clonotype: Likely a read error: the CDR3 ends without its conserved phenylalanine or tryptophan. It is unclear where the CDR3 begins or ends on the DNA, so no DNA is shown, and the CDR3 is as TCRdb lists it. The chain is built from TRBV10-3 and TRBJ2-5; TRBD1 was called by the table and not checked on the DNA. Germline values: CDR1 ENHRY, CDR2 SYGVKD. Inclusive of both ends, the CDR3 amounts to 11 amino acids. CDR3 in amino acids: CAISGKTGAKL.

The V gene is TRBV7-9, the J gene TRBJ1-5; D possibly corresponds to TRBD1 (6 bases). Germline V gene lookup returns CDR1 SEHNR and CDR2 FQNEAQ (reference sequence). V was trimmed by 1 base and J by 7 bases, leaving 17 bases between them. This CDR3 comprises 16 residues. CDR3: CASSLGSQGLNQPQHF. The CDR3 DNA reads TGTGCCAGCAGCTTAGGTTCCCAGGGGTTGAACCAGCCCCAGCATTTT. The entire variable domain, with the rest obtained from reference TRBV7-9 and TRBJ1-5, is as follows: DTGVSQNPRHKITKRGQNVTFRCDPISEHNRLYWYRQTLGQGPEFLTYFQNEAQLEKSRLLSDRFSAERPKGSFSTLEIQRTEQGDSAMYLCASSLGSQGLNQPQHFGDGTRLSIL.

This chain joins TRBV10-2 and TRBJ1-2; 7 bases agree with TRBD1. This CDR3 has 14 residues. Germline V lookup: CDR1 WSHSY, CDR2 SAAADI. The trim removed 7 bases at V and 6 bases at J, leaving 11 bases unmatched. CDR3: CASTGQAVSNGYTF. CDR3 coding DNA: TGCGCCAGCACCGGACAGGCGGTTTCAAATGGCTACACCTTC.

This clonotype appeared many times. V gene TRBV20-1 combines with J gene TRBJ2-7; 7 bases fit TRBD1. The junction had 8 bases not matched to a gene; V was cut back by 6 bases and J by 3 bases. Germline values: CDR1 DFQATT, CDR2 SNEGSKA (reference sequence). CDR3 length: 13 amino acids. CDR3 sequence reads: CSAPRGGHYEQYF. The CDR3, as DNA: TGCAGTGCCCCGAGAGGGGGCCACTACGAGCAGTACTTC.

The J gene is TRBJ2-7, the V gene TRBV7-8; D remains unclear. The CDR3 runs 16 residues. Germline CDR1 reads SGHVS; CDR2 reads FQNEAQ. Trimming pared 1 base from V and 2 bases from J, leaving 15 bases between. CDR3 sequence: CASSLDRERDTYEQYF. The CDR3 DNA reads TGTGCCAGCAGCTTAGATCGAGAAAGGGATACCTACGAGCAGTACTTC.

This clonotype was counted between two and nine times. The gene calls are TRBV6-5 and TRBJ2-7, with D hard to call. V was clipped by 2 bases and J by 2 bases, with 7 bases between them. The germline V gene has CDR1 MNHEY and CDR2 SVGAGI. The CDR3 totals 13 residues. In nucleotides, the CDR3 is TGTGCCAGCAGTTACGCGGAACCCTACGAGCAGTACTTC. It codes for CASSYAEPYEQYF.

The V gene is TRBV10-2, the J gene TRBJ2-7, with D tentatively TRBD1 (5 bases). There are 15 residues in the CDR3. With 4 bases removed from V and 1 base from J, the gap between germline ends came to 14 bases. CDR1 and CDR2 from the germline V gene are WSHSY and SAAADI. As DNA, the CDR3 is TGCGCCAGCAGTGTATCTCACAGGCGGTCCTACGAGCAGTACTTC. This translates into CASSVSHRRSYEQYF.